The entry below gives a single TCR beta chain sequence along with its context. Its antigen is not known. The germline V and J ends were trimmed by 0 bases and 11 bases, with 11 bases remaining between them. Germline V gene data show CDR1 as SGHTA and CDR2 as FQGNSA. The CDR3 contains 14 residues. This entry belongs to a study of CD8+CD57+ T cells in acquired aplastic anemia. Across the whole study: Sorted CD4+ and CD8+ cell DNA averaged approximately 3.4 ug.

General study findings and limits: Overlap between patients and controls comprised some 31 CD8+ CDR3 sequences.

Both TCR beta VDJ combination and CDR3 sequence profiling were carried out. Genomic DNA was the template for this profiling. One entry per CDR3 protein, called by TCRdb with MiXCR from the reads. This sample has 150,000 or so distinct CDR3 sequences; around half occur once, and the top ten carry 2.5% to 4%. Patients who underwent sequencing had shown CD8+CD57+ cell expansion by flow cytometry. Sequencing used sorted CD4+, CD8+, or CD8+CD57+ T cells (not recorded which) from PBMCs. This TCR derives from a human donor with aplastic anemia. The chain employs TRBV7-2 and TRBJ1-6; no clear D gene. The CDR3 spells CASSLAGRRPPLHF. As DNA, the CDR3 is TGTGCCAGCAGCTTAGCAGGTCGGCGTCCACCCCTCCACTTT.